The subject of this entry is one T cell receptor beta chain. These data belong to a study of T cell responses to AZD1222 COVID-19 vaccine. Germline V gene data show CDR1 as SGHNT and CDR2 as YYREEE (reference sequence). This CDR3 is 12 amino acids long. Trimming stripped 2 bases from V and 4 bases from J, with 4 bases between. Sequencing was performed with immunoSEQ multiplex PCR; in TCRdb, only in-frame clones are kept and a portion is missing. The sample includes about 200,000 clones, 85% to 95% of them seen just once. The V call is TRBV5-4, the J call TRBJ1-5; D unclear. This TCR was recovered from an adult who received the AZD1222 COVID-19 vaccine. This specimen was peripheral blood, taken 28 days after the second AZD1222 dose. CDR3 residues: CASSFGNQPQHF. The CDR3 bases are TGTGCCAGCAGCTTCGGAAATCAGCCCCAGCATTTT.